This T cell receptor beta chain comes out of a study of cytomegalovirus exposure and HLA in healthy donors (dated by TCRdb to the late 2010s). Regarding the study in general: An earlier analysis of around 600 of the donors reported roughly 270 Gb of sequence data and 117 million unique TCR beta sequences from approximately 180 million T cells. An early release that covered about 600 HLA-typed donors contained 300 to 350 gigabases of sequencing data and tens of millions of unique TCR sequences. The genetic ancestry cluster associated with self-reported Caucasian donors included about 81% of the approximately 430 genotyped donors. The study was designed to test whether signatures of past pathogen exposure could be identified by cataloging public T cell receptors. The study profiled the T cell repertoires of some 610 subjects by immunosequencing and related them to cytomegalovirus serostatus. In addition to the first cohort of hundreds of subjects, a separate validation cohort of some 120 different subjects was used. To predict cytomegalovirus infection status, the study combined high-throughput TCR immunosequencing, statistical association of individual TCRs with disease status, and machine learning. A later analysis re-examined previously published TCR beta repertoires from around 670 donors and added high-resolution HLA genotyping to investigate patterns of TCR occurrence. The later analysis used no new phenotypic data to find candidate immune exposures, relying instead on TCR beta sequences and their occurrence across donors. An earlier analysis of approximately 630 of the donors applied high-throughput TCR beta sequencing to assess whether each TCR beta V gene segment acted as functional or pseudogenic. Alongside the repertoire data, information on donor age, sex, ethnicity and CMV serostatus was compiled. Genome-wide SNP genotypes for about 60% of the 666 donors were used in a later genetic analysis, which treated that subset as a discovery cohort. All discovery cohort repertoires had been generated on a single sequencing platform. HLA typing included class I and class II loci at four-digit resolution. Typing coverage varied by locus: 629-630 donors for A, B, C, DRB1 and DQB1; 522 for DQA1; more than 600 for DPA1; 450 to 480 for DPB1. Roughly 5 DR-DQ haplotypes were handled as single units for association and clustering, since linkage in the cohort was strong. On average, around 240,000 unique TCR beta nucleotide sequences were sequenced per donor among 398 genotyped donors of the cohort, with roughly a sixth of those sequences being non-productive.

From the cysteine through the phenylalanine, the CDR3 covers 14 amino acids. CDR3 DNA only is kept here, 42 bases in frame from base 1. The germline V gene sets CDR1 to SGHVS and CDR2 to FQNEAQ. V loses 1 base of germline sequence and J loses 0 bases, and the interval between the two ends is 4 bases. The cohort consisted of more than 650 healthy bone marrow donors. At the time of sampling, all cohort members were nominally healthy, though unrecorded immune exposures were likely present. The donor was CMV seropositive and belonged to the group of about 290 seropositive cohort members. A peripheral blood sample was collected from each donor, and TCR beta sequencing was performed on peripheral blood mononuclear cells. The Qiagen DNeasy Blood Extraction Kit was used to extract genomic DNA from the blood cell samples. Libraries were built with the immunoSEQ multiplex PCR assay. A mixture of 60 forward primers for TCR Vbeta segments and 13 reverse primers for TCR Jbeta segments was used in the multiplex PCR. The CDR3 region of rearranged TCR beta genes was amplified from genomic DNA by a multiplex PCR assay. The Illumina HiSeq System was used to sequence the amplified TCR beta libraries as 87-base-pair reads. The source study handled its data this way. A later analysis counted some 80 million unique TCR beta chains across the 640 or so repertoires, and roughly 10 million of these chains were shared by at least two donors. To remove PCR and sequencing errors, raw reads were error-corrected and collapsed into unique sequences using a nearest-neighbor algorithm that merged closely related sequences. V, D and J gene segments were assigned by aligning CDR3 sequences to IMGT reference sequences. For a sequence to be retained, at least a six-nucleotide match to both a V gene segment and a J gene segment was required. Rearrangements were called productive when the CDR3 lacked stop codons and stayed in frame with V and J; all others were non-productive. Following IMGT convention, CDR3 was defined as the stretch from the second conserved V-encoded cysteine up to the conserved J-encoded phenylalanine. The earlier analysis of about 590 of the donors excluded sequences that lacked an unambiguous match to a single V gene segment. In an earlier analysis of approximately 610 of the donors, V segments were called functional above 56.7% productive rearrangements and were called segregating when the between-donor standard deviation exceeded 5%. A statistical classification framework was built for diagnosing cytomegalovirus status from the catalog of TCR beta chain sequences. A later analysis assigned V and J genes by comparing TCR nucleotide sequences with IMGT/GENE-DB human TR gene sequences. Using the TCRdist pipeline, a later analysis assigned CDR3 sequences along with most-parsimonious VDJ recombination scenarios. In a later analysis, every TCR beta chain was defined by the combination of its CDR3 amino acid sequence and its V-gene family, and reads without a unique V-gene family were dropped. To address suspected cross-contamination and a sequencing artifact, a later analysis removed a few hundred highly shared, low-generation-probability nucleotide sequences. In a later analysis, a clonal expansion index for each public chain was calculated from normalized within-repertoire ranks of inferred template counts. In a later analysis, generation probabilities were computed using a VDJ recombination model fitted to out-of-frame rearrangements, and the results were checked against IGoR. In a later analysis, TCR-TCR, TCR-HLA and TCR-CMV co-occurrence was scored with hypergeometric tests, and a repertoire-size bias correction was applied to TCR pairs. To estimate false discovery rates, a later analysis permuted the HLA or CMV assignments 20 times. In a later analysis, co-occurring TCRs were grouped using DBSCAN, with TCRdist sequence similarity added in when clustering inside HLA-allele-positive subsets. Repertoires with fewer than 30,000 or more than 120,000 public chains were left out of co-occurrence clustering, as were about 5 repertoires with anomalous nucleotide sharing. TCRdb obtained this table from immuneACCESS and retained in-frame rearrangements with V and J assigned. These tables miss some clones; where compared with another copy, unresolved V genes account for less than half of the shortfall, and the remainder is unexplained. V, J and clone size are those of that table, while D and trimming were read from the DNA. This sample is represented by about 150,000 clones; 60% to 85% of them were singletons. The ten largest clones add up to around an eighth of the sample.

The paper as a whole reports these results and caveats: A further reported finding was that TCR beta sequences accurately predicted the HLA-A and HLA-B alleles for most subjects in the first cohort. This cohort had only TCR beta chains sequenced, and the lack of alpha or paired-chain data limited which features could be detected. Linkage disequilibrium might explain the correlated functional status among segregating V segments, but an unknown experimental factor could not be ruled out. A later analysis found that most CMV-associated TCR beta chains appeared HLA-restricted, with HLA associations seemingly driven largely by CMV exposure. A later analysis found that TCR association rates varied across HLA loci, with DRB1 alleles showing the most associated TCRs and HLA-C alleles the fewest. In the study, around 150 TCR beta chains were listed as associated with cytomegalovirus. Across donors, most TCR sequences were observed very rarely, whereas some public TCRs were present in many individuals. Broadly in line with IMGT annotations, most TCR beta V segments showed up in productive rearrangements about 87% or about 30% of the time in an earlier analysis of roughly 590 of the donors. Because HLA typing was unavailable for some donors at each locus, only the typed subset was used in association tests. The 87-base-pair reads could not distinguish some IMGT-functional V segments, including TRBV6-2 and TRBV6-3, so those segments were excluded. CMV serostatus was the only immune exposure information available for the cohort. The authors suggested that the approach could potentially be generalized to other disease states and immunological phenotypes. When HLA alleles, especially DR and DQ, strongly co-occurred, TCR associations were difficult to assign to individual alleles. A later analysis found that HLA-associated TCR beta chains were more clonally expanded and had lower generation probabilities than equally common non-associated chains. A later analysis reported that several top co-occurrence clusters appeared linked to parvovirus B19, influenza, CMV and Epstein-Barr virus. In a later genetic analysis, fewer N-insertions in productive TCRs were reported among donors in an Asian-associated ancestry cluster than the roughly 640-donor mean. At a false discovery rate of 0.05, a later analysis linked some 17,000 TCR beta sequences to specific HLA alleles. In vitro tests confirmed that a few of the cytomegalovirus-associated TCR beta chains recognize cytomegalovirus antigens. The classifier was reported to diagnose cytomegalovirus status with high specificity and sensitivity in both the original cohort and the validation cohort. Roughly uniform sequencing depth across donors was assumed in presence/absence analyses, although this assumption may not hold. A later genetic analysis associated a missense DCLRE1C variant with V-gene and J-gene trimming of TCR beta chains, and an independent cohort replicated the association. A group of highly shared sequence variants was considered likely to be a technical artifact of the sequencing pipeline. Because counts were too low, about 17 rarely observed V segments, including chromosome 9 orphons, were excluded from the earlier analysis of roughly 580 of the donors.

Regarding this clone: The antigen this receptor binds is unknown. Within one base of it there is no much larger clone, and no base qualities were kept.

The sequencing input was PBMCs. This chain is built from TRBV7-8 and TRBJ1-5; the D gene remains uncertain. This receptor was identified in a man between 40 and 49 years old in good health and CMV-seropositive. CDR3 loop: CASSLDYSNQPQHF. The bases read TGTGCCAGCAGCTTAGATTATAGCAATCAGCCCCAGCATTTT.